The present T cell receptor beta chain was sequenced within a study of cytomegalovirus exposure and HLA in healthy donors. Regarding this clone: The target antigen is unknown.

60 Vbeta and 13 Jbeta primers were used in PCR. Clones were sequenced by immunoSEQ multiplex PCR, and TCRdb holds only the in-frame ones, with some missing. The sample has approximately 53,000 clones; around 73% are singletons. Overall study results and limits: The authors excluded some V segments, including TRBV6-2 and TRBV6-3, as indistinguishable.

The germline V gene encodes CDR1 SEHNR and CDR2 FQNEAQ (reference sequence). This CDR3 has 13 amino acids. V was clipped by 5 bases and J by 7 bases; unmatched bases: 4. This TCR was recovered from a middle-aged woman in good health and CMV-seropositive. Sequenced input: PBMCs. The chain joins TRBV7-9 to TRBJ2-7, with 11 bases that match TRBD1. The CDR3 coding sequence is TGTGCCAGCAGCGGACAGGGGGCGAGGGAGCAGTACTTC. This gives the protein CASSGQGAREQYF.